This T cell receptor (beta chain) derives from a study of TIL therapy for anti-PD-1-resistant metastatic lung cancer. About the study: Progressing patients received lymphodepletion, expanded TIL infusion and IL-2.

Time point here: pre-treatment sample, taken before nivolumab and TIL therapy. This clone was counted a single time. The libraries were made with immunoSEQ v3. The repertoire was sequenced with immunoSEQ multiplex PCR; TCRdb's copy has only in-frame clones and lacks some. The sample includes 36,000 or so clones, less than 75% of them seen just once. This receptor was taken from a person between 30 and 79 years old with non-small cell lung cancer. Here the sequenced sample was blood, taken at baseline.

This CDR3 is CARKSCPGTGSETQYF. The CDR3 DNA sequence: TGTGCCAGGAAAAGCTGTCCCGGGACAGGGTCTGAGACCCAGTACTTC. The chain employs TRBV21-1 and TRBJ2-5; TRBD1, the D gene given by the table, was not confirmed from the DNA. TRBV21-1 represents a pseudogene. The CDR3 runs 16 residues.